This T cell receptor (beta chain) emerged from a study of blood T cell repertoires in COVID-19. Across the study: COVID-19 samples from acute and convalescent phases originated in the United States, Italy and Spain. T cells, B-cell-depleted T cells, or PBMCs supplied cDNA or gDNA.

The count of this clone is one. Germline V CDR1 and CDR2: SGHNT, YYREEE (reference sequence). The CDR3 totals 16 residues. Trimming took 0 bases from V and 1 from J, leaving 13 bases between them. This table comes from immunoSEQ multiplex PCR, and its TCRdb copy is limited to in-frame clones, with some not included. The sample yields about 350,000 clones, roughly 90% seen once. This sequence joins TRBV5-4 and TRBJ1-1; the D is unclear. This sequence originates from a woman between 65 and 79 years old with COVID-19, enrolled during active disease. The sample was peripheral blood. In DNA, the CDR3 is TGTGCCAGCAGCTTGGTTGTCGGGTCAGCGAACACTGAAGCTTTCTTT. Amino acids: CASSLVVGSANTEAFF.